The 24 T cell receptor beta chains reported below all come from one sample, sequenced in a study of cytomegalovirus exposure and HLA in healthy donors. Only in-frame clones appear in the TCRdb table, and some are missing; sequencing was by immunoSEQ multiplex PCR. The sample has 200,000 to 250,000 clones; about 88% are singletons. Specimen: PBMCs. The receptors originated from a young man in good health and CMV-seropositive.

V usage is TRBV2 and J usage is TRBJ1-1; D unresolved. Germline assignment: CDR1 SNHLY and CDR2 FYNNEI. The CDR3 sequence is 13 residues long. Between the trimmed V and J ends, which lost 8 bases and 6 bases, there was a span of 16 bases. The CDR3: CASSGERQAEAFF. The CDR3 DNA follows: TGTGCCAGCTCTGGGGAGCGCCAGGCTGAAGCTTTCTTT.

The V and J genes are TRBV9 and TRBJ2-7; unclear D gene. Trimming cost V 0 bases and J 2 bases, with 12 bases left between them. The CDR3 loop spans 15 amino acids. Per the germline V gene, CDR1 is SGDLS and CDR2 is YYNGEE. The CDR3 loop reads CASSVAGGPTYEQYF. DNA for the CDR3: TGTGCCAGCAGCGTAGCTGGCGGACCAACCTACGAGCAGTACTTC.

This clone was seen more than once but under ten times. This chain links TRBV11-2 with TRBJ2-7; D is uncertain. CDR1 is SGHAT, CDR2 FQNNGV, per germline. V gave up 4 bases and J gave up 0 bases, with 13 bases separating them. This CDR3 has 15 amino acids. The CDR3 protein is CASSSSSGDSYEQYF. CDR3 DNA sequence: TGTGCCAGCAGCTCCTCCTCAGGAGACTCCTACGAGCAGTACTTC.

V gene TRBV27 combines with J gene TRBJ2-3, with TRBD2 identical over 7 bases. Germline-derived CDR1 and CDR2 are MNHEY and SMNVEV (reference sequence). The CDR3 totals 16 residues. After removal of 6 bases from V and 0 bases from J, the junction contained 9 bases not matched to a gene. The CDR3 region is CASRQAGLPSTDTQYF. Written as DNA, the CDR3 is TGTGCCAGCAGGCAAGCGGGGCTTCCTAGCACAGATACGCAGTATTTT.

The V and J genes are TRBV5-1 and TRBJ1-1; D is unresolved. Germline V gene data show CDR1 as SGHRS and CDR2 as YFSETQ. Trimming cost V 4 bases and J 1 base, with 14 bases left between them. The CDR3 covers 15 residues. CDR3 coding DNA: TGCGCCAGCAGCAAGGCTGGGGTAGGGAACACTGAAGCTTTCTTT. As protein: CASSKAGVGNTEAFF.

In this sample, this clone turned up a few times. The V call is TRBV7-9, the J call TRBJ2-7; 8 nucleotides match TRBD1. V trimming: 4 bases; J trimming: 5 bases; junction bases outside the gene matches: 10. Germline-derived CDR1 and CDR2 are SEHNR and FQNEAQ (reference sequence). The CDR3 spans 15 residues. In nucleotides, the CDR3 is TGTGCCAGCAGCTCCCCAGGGGGCGGGAAGAACGAGCAGTACTTC. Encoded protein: CASSSPGGGKNEQYF. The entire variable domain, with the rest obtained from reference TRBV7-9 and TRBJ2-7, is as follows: DTGVSQNPRHKITKRGQNVTFRCDPISEHNRLYWYRQTLGQGPEFLTYFQNEAQLEKSRLLSDRFSAERPKGSFSTLEIQRTEQGDSAMYLCASSSPGGGKNEQYFGPGTRLTVT.

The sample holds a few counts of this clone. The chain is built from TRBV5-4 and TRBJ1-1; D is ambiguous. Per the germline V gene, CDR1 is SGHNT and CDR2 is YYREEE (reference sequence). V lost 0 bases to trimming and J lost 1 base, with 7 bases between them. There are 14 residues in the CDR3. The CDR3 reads CASSLAEENTEAFF. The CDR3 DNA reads TGTGCCAGCAGCTTGGCCGAGGAGAACACTGAAGCTTTCTTT.

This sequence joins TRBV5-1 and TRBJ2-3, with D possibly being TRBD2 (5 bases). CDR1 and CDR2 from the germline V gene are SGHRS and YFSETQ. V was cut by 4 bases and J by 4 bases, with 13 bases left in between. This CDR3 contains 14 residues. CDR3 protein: CASSPRANADTQYF. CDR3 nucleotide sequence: TGCGCCAGCAGCCCGAGGGCTAACGCAGATACGCAGTATTTT. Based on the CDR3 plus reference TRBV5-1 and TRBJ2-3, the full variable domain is KAGVTQTPRYLIKTRGQQVTLSCSPISGHRSVSWYQQTPGQGLQFLFEYFSETQRNKGNFPGRFSGRQFSNSRSEMNVSTLELGDSALYLCASSPRANADTQYFGPGTRLTVL.

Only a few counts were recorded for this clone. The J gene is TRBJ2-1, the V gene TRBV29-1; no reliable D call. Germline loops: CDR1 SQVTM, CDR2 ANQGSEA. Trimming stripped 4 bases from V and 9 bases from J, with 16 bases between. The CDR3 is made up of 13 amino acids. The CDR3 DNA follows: TGCAGCGTTGGGGCAGGAGAGGACGGTGAGCAGTTCTTC. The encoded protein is CSVGAGEDGEQFF.

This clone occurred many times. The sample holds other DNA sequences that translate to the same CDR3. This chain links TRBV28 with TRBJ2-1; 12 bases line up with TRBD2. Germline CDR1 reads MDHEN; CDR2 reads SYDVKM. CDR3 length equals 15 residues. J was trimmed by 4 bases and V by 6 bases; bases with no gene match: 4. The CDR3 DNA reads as TGTGCCAGCAGGCCACTAGCGGGAGGTTACAATGAGCAGTTCTTC. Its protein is CASRPLAGGYNEQFF.

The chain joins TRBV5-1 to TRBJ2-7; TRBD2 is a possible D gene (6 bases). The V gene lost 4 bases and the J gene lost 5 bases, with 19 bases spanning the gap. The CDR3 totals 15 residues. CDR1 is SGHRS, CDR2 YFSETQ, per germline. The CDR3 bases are TGCGCCAGCAGCGCACTGGAAAAGGGGAGGAACGAGCAGTACTTC. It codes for CASSALEKGRNEQYF.

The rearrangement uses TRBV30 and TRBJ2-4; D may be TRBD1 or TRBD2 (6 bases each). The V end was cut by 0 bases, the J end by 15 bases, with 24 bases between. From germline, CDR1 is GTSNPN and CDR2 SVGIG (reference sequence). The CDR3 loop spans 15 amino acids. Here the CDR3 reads CAWSVGGGQRRDMYF. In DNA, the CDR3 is TGTGCCTGGAGTGTCGGAGGGGGGCAGCGCCGCGATATGTACTTC.

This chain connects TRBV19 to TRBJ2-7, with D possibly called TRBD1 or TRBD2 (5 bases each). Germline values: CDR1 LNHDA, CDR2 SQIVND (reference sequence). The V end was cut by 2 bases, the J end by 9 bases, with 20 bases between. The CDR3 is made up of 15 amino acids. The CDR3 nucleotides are TGTGCCAGTAGTATAAACGGGGACCGCCTGGGCGGGCAGTACTTC. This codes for CASSINGDRLGGQYF.

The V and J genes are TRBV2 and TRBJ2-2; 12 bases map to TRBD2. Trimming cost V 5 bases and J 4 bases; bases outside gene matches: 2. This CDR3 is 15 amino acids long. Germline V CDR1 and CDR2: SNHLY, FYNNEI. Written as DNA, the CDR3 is TGTGCCAGCAGTCAACTAGCGGGAGGCACCGGGGAGCTGTTTTTT. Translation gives CASSQLAGGTGELFF.

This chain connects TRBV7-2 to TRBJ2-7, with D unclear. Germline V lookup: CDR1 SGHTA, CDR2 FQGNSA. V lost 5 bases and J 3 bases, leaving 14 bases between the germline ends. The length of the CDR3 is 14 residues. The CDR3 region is CASSQVGIFYEQYF. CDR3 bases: TGTGCCAGCAGCCAAGTAGGGATATTCTACGAGCAGTACTTC.

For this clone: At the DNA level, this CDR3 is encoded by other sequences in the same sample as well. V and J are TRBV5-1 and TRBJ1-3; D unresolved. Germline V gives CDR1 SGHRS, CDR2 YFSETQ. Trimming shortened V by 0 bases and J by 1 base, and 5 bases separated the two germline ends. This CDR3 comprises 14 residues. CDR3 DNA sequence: TGCGCCAGCAGCTTGGGGTCATCTGGAAACACCATATATTTT. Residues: CASSLGSSGNTIYF.

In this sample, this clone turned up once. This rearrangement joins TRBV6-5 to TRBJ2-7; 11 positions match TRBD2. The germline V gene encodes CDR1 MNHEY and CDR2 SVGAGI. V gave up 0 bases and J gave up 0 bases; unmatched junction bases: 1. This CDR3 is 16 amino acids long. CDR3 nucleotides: TGTGCCAGCAGTTACTCTAGCGGGAGGGTCTCCTACGAGCAGTACTTC. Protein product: CASSYSSGRVSYEQYF.

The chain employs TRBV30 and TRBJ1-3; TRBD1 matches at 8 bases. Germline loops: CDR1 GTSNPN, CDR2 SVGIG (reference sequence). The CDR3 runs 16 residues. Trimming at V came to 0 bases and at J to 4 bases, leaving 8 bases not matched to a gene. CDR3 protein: CAWSVLPGGLGNTIYF. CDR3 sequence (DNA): TGTGCCTGGAGTGTACTCCCAGGGGGCTTGGGAAACACCATATATTTT.

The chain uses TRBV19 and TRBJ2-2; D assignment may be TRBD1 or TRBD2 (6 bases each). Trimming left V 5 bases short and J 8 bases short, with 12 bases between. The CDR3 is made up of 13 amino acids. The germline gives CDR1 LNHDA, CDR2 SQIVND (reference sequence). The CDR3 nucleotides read TGTGCCAGTAGTCCACCGGGGGCAGGGGAGCTGTTTTTT. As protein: CASSPPGAGELFF.

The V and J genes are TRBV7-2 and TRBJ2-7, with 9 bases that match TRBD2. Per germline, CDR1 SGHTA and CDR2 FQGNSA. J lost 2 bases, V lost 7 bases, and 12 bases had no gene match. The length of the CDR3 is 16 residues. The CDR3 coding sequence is TGTGCCAGCACCGCTCGGATAGCGGGGGATCCCTACGAGCAGTACTTC. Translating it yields CASTARIAGDPYEQYF.

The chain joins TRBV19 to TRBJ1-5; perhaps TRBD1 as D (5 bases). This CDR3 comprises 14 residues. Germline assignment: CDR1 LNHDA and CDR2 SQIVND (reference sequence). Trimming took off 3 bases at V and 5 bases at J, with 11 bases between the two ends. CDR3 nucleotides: TGTGCCAGTAGTATCGGGAGACAGTATCAGCCCCAGCATTTT. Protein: CASSIGRQYQPQHF. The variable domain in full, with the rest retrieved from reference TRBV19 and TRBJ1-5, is DGGITQSPKYLFRKEGQNVTLSCEQNLNHDAMYWYRQDPGQGLRLIYYSQIVNDFQKGDIAEGYSVSREKKESFPLTVTSAQKNPTAFYLCASSIGRQYQPQHFGDGTRLSIL.

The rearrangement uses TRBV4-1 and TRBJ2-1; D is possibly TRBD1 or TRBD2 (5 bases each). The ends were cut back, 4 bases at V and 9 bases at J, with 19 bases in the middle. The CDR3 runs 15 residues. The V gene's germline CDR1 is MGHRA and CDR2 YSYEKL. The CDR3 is CASSLFGTEAGEQFF. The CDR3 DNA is TGCGCCAGCAGCCTATTCGGGACGGAGGCCGGTGAGCAGTTCTTC.

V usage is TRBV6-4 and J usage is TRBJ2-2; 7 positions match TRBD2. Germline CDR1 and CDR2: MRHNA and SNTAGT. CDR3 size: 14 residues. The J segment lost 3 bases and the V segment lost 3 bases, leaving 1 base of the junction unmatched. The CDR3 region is CASSESGDTGELFF. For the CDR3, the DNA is TGTGCCAGCAGTGAAAGCGGGGACACCGGGGAGCTGTTTTTT.

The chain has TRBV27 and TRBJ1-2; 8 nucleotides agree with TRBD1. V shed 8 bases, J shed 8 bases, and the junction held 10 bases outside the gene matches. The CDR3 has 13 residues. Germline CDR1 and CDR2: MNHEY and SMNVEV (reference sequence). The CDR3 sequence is CASSTLDRDGYTF. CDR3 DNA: TGTGCCAGCTCCACCCTGGACAGGGACGGCTACACCTTC.